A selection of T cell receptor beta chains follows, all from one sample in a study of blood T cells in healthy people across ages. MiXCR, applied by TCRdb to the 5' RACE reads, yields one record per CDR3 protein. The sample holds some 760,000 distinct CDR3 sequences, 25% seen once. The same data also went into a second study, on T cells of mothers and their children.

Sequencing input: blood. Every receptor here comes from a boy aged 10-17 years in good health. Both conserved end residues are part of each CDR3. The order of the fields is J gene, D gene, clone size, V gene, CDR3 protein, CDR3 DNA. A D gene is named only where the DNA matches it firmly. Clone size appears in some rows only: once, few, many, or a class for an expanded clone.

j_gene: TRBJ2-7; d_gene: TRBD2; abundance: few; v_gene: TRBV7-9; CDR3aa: CASSPAGLAGMYEQYF; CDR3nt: TGTGCCAGCAGCCCTGCTGGGCTAGCGGGGATGTACGAGCAGTACTTC
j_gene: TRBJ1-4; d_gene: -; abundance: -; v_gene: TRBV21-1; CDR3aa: CASQQARGEKLFF; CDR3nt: TGTGCCAGCCAACAGGCCAGAGGTGAAAAACTGTTTTTT
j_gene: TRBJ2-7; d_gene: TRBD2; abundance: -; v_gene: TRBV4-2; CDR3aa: CASSPSPLAGGTYEQYF; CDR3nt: TGTGCCAGCAGCCCTTCCCCCCTAGCGGGGGGGACCTACGAGCAGTACTTC
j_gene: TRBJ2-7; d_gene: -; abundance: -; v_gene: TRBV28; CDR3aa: CASSSDDRDNRKQYF; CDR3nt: TGTGCCAGCAGTTCCGATGACCGGGACAATCGGAAGCAGTACTTC
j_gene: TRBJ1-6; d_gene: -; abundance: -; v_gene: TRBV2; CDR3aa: CASRTDNNSPLHF; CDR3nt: TGTGCCAGCAGGACAGATAATAATTCACCCCTCCACTTT
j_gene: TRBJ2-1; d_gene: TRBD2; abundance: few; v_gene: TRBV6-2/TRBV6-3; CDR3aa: CASSYGLGMIYEQFF; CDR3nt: TGTGCCAGCAGTTATGGACTAGGGATGATTTATGAGCAGTTCTTC
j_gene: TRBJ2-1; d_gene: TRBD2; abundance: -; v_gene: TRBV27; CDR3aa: CASRVGLAGGEQFF; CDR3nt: TGTGCCAGCAGGGTGGGACTAGCGGGAGGAGAGCAGTTCTTC
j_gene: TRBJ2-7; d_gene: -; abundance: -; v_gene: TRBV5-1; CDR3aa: CASSLGEQGDEQYF; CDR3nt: TGCGCCAGCAGCTTGGGGGAACAGGGAGACGAGCAGTACTTC
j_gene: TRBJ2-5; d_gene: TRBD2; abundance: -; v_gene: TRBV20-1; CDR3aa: CSAADGGVAGAQETQYF; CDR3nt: TGCAGTGCCGCAGACGGCGGGGTAGCGGGAGCCCAAGAGACCCAGTACTTC
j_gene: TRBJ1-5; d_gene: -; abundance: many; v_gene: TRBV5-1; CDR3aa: CASSYGSNQPQHF; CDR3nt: TGCGCCAGCAGCTACGGGAGCAATCAGCCCCAGCATTTT